What follows are 29 T cell receptor beta chains derived from one specimen sequenced in a study of blood T cell repertoires in COVID-19. Profiling relied on immunoSEQ multiplex PCR, and the TCRdb table lists in-frame clones only, not all of them. The sample comprises 150,000 or so clones, 88% of which are singletons, and less than 8.5% rests with the top ten. Sequencing was carried out using PBMCs or T cells enriched from blood (not recorded which). The receptors were sampled from a woman aged 50 to 65 who had recovered from COVID-19.

The chain carries TRBV25-1 and TRBJ1-1, with a weak D call TRBD1 (6 bases). The germline CDR1 and CDR2 sequences are MGHDK and SYGVNS. Deletions cut 10 bases from V and 1 base from J, with 19 bases between. This CDR3 has 15 amino acids. The DNA for the CDR3 is TGTGCCACCATTAGGGGGGGGGCACGGAACACTGAAGCTTTCTTT. This translates into CATIRGGARNTEAFF.

The V call is TRBV11-2, the J call TRBJ2-5; the D gene is possibly TRBD1 (6 bases). Trimming pared 7 bases from V and 5 bases from J, leaving 14 bases between. From germline, CDR1 is SGHAT and CDR2 FQNNGV. CDR3 size: 13 residues. CDR3 residues: CASIRGIGETQYF. The CDR3 bases are TGTGCCAGCATCAGGGGCATAGGGGAGACCCAGTACTTC.

The V call is TRBV20-1, the J call TRBJ1-1, with 7 positions matching TRBD1. The CDR3 has 15 residues. Losses at the gene ends were 3 bases for V and 8 bases for J; bases not matched to a gene: 15. The germline V gene encodes CDR1 DFQATT and CDR2 SNEGSKA (reference sequence). CDR3 nucleotide sequence: TGCAGTGCTAGTGGCAACGGGGGACAGCTTCGGGAAGCTTTCTTT. Translation: CSASGNGGQLREAFF.

This chain's CDR3 is CASSLSAGYTF. CDR3 DNA: TGTGCCAGCAGCTTATCAGCGGGCTACACCTTC. The chain has TRBV7-9 and TRBJ1-2; D ambiguous. V lost 2 bases and J lost 8, with 6 bases in between. Germline lookup yields CDR1 SEHNR and CDR2 FQNEAQ (reference sequence). The CDR3 covers 11 residues.

The rearrangement links TRBV19 to TRBJ1-1, with unresolved D. This CDR3 has 14 amino acids. Trimming left V 5 bases short and J 0 bases short, with 10 bases between. Germline values: CDR1 LNHDA, CDR2 SQIVND (reference sequence). The CDR3 DNA is TGTGCCAGTAGTCTGACAAATTTGAACACTGAAGCTTTCTTT. Encoded protein: CASSLTNLNTEAFF. The complete variable domain, with remaining parts taken from reference TRBV19 and TRBJ1-1, reads DGGITQSPKYLFRKEGQNVTLSCEQNLNHDAMYWYRQDPGQGLRLIYYSQIVNDFQKGDIAEGYSVSREKKESFPLTVTSAQKNPTAFYLCASSLTNLNTEAFFGQGTRLTVV.

This chain links TRBV7-9 with TRBJ1-1; maybe TRBD1 (5 bases). Germline values: CDR1 SEHNR, CDR2 FQNEAQ (reference sequence). Trimming pared 1 base from V and 11 bases from J, leaving 17 bases between. The CDR3 totals 14 residues. CDR3 coding DNA: TGTGCCAGCAGCTTAGTAGGGGCGTCCCTGGGGGCTTTCTTT. It encodes CASSLVGASLGAFF.

This clone was picked up a small number of times. The chain recombines TRBV30 with TRBJ1-1; TRBD1 is a possible D gene (6 bases). V dropped 0 bases and J dropped 4 bases, with 15 bases sitting between them. Germline V gene data show CDR1 as GTSNPN and CDR2 as SVGIG (reference sequence). The CDR3 is 15 residues long. DNA for the CDR3: TGTGCCTGGAGTGTACTCGGCAGGGGAAGCACTGAAGCTTTCTTT. This sequence encodes CAWSVLGRGSTEAFF.

The genes are TRBV27 and TRBJ2-7; 7 nucleotides align to TRBD1. V shed 5 bases and J 3 bases; nucleotides not matched to a gene: 4. This CDR3 is 13 amino acids long. The germline V gene encodes CDR1 MNHEY and CDR2 SMNVEV (reference sequence). CDR3 loop: CASSPTGNYEQYF. In nucleotides, the CDR3 is TGTGCCAGCAGTCCGACAGGGAACTACGAGCAGTACTTC.

This chain connects TRBV7-2 to TRBJ2-2; 13 positions match TRBD2. The CDR3 sequence is 18 residues long. Germline-derived CDR1 and CDR2 are SGHTA and FQGNSA. V trimming: 5 bases; J trimming: 4 bases; junction bases outside the gene matches: 10. The DNA for the CDR3 is TGTGCCAGCAGCCTCGCCCCGGGACTAGCGGGGTCCACCGGGGAGCTGTTTTTT. Protein sequence: CASSLAPGLAGSTGELFF.

The V gene is TRBV24-1, the J gene TRBJ2-1, with TRBD2 matching over 11 bases. Germline V gene lookup returns CDR1 KGHDR and CDR2 SFDVKD. The CDR3 totals 17 residues. V shed 4 bases and J 2 bases; nucleotides not matched to a gene: 6. The CDR3 DNA sequence: TGTGCCACCAGTGACATCACTAGCGGGGGTACCTACAATGAGCAGTTCTTC. Its translation is CATSDITSGGTYNEQFF.

This clone appeared a few times. The chain links TRBV3-1 (or the pseudogene TRBV3-2) to TRBJ1-2, with D unresolved. The V end was cut by 0 bases, the J end by 10 bases, with 9 bases between. The CDR3 sequence is 12 residues long. CDR1 and CDR2 (germline): LGHDT, YNNKEL (reference sequence). For the CDR3, the DNA is TGTGCCAGCAGCCAAGATAGAATCTCCTACACCTTC. Translation gives CASSQDRISYTF.

The chain joins TRBV6-5 to TRBJ2-7; 9 nucleotides agree with TRBD1. The CDR3 runs 14 residues. Trimming removed 6 bases from V and 6 bases from J; junction bases left unmatched: 9. CDR1 and CDR2 (germline): MNHEY, SVGAGI. CDR3: CASRADRGLGEQYF. The DNA of the CDR3 is TGTGCCAGCAGAGCGGACAGGGGCTTGGGCGAGCAGTACTTC.

J is TRBJ2-5 and V is TRBV5-6, with 7 bases identical to TRBD2. The germline V gene has CDR1 SGHDT and CDR2 YYEEEE. The CDR3 sequence is 16 residues long. With 0 bases clipped from V and 0 bases from J, the junction kept 5 bases outside the gene matches. CDR3 protein: CASSLEAGGYQETQYF. The CDR3 DNA reads as TGTGCCAGCAGCTTGGAGGCCGGGGGGTACCAAGAGACCCAGTACTTC.

The chain links TRBV19 to TRBJ2-5, with TRBD2 matching over 7 bases. The CDR3 is 15 residues long. CDR1 and CDR2 (germline): LNHDA, SQIVND (reference sequence). Trimming cost V 6 bases and J 3 bases; bases outside gene matches: 10. CDR3 in DNA: TGTGCCAGTAGCCGACTCCCGGGACTAAAAGAGACCCAGTACTTC. It codes for CASSRLPGLKETQYF.

V gene TRBV6-5 combines with J gene TRBJ2-1, with D possibly TRBD2 on 7 matching bases. Germline CDR1 MNHEY, CDR2 SVGAGI. The V gene lost 2 bases and the J gene lost 5 bases, with 13 bases spanning the gap. CDR3 length: 15 residues. The CDR3 is CASSYGGGAHNEQFF. DNA for the CDR3: TGTGCCAGCAGTTACGGTGGGGGGGCTCACAATGAGCAGTTCTTC.

The rearrangement uses TRBV5-1 and TRBJ2-2; 7 nucleotides match TRBD2. In germline, CDR1 is SGHRS, CDR2 YFSETQ. The V gene end was trimmed by 4 bases and the J gene end by 0 bases; junction bases not matched to a gene: 3. This CDR3 spans 15 amino acids. The DNA for the CDR3 is TGCGCCAGCAGCCTCAGCGGGGCGAACACCGGGGAGCTGTTTTTT. This codes for CASSLSGANTGELFF.

In its sample, this clone was seen once. This chain links TRBV18 with TRBJ1-4; 7 bases are a match to TRBD1. V lost 3 bases, J lost 4 bases, and 8 bases stayed unmatched. Germline V CDR1 and CDR2: KGHSH, LQKENI. The CDR3 is 16 residues long. In nucleotides, the CDR3 is TGTGCCAGCTCACCCACTACAGGGGTGGGTAATGAAAAACTGTTTTTT. Translated: CASSPTTGVGNEKLFF.

This chain uses TRBV15 with TRBJ2-2; tentative D call: TRBD2 (5 bases). CDR1 LNHNV and CDR2 YYDKDF come from the germline V gene (reference sequence). The CDR3 spans 17 residues. V was trimmed by 3 bases and J by 5 bases, leaving 19 bases between them. The CDR3 protein is CATSRESGIGRTGELFF. Written as DNA, the CDR3 is TGTGCCACCAGCAGGGAGTCCGGGATTGGGAGAACCGGGGAGCTGTTTTTT.

The chain joins TRBV7-6 to TRBJ1-5; 8 bases fit TRBD1. The V gene's germline CDR1 is SGHVS and CDR2 FNYEAQ. V was pared by 5 bases and J by 10 bases, with 16 bases of the junction left unmatched. This CDR3 contains 16 residues. The CDR3 protein is CASSPKTPGQAHPQHF. DNA for the CDR3: TGTGCCAGCAGCCCTAAAACACCGGGACAGGCACACCCCCAGCATTTT. Together with reference TRBV7-6 and TRBJ1-5, the CDR3 gives the full variable domain: GAGVSQSPRYKVTKRGQDVALRCDPISGHVSLYWYRQALGQGPEFLTYFNYEAQQDKSGLPNDRFSAERPEGSISTLTIQRTEQRDSAMYRCASSPKTPGQAHPQHFGDGTRLSIL.

V and J are TRBV13 and TRBJ2-1, with 11 bases lining up with TRBD2. Trimming removed 5 bases from V and 7 bases from J; junction bases left unmatched: 7. This CDR3 contains 15 residues. Looked up from germline, CDR1 is PRHDT and CDR2 is FYEKMQ (reference sequence). CDR3 residues: CASSISGGASNEQFF. CDR3 coding DNA: TGTGCCAGCAGCATTAGCGGGGGGGCCTCTAATGAGCAGTTCTTC.

The V call is TRBV2, the J call TRBJ1-3; tentatively, D is TRBD1 (5 bases). Germline-derived CDR1 and CDR2 are SNHLY and FYNNEI. V lost 8 bases and J 0 bases, leaving 14 bases between the germline ends. This CDR3 comprises 15 residues. The CDR3 nucleotides read TGTGCCAGCGGTATTCCGGGACTCTCTGGAAACACCATATATTTT. Amino acid sequence: CASGIPGLSGNTIYF.

The V and J genes are TRBV6-1 and TRBJ1-1; D not certain. V dropped 8 bases and J dropped 3 bases, with 7 bases sitting between them. The germline V gene has CDR1 MNHNS and CDR2 SASEGT. CDR3 length: 11 amino acids. The DNA of the CDR3 is TGTGCCAGCGGGCGGGACACTGAAGCTTTCTTT. This sequence encodes CASGRDTEAFF.

The rearrangement links TRBV15 to TRBJ1-1, with D possibly being TRBD1 (6 bases). V dropped 2 bases and J dropped 6 bases, with 16 bases sitting between them. Germline CDR1 is LNHNV and CDR2 is YYDKDF (reference sequence). The CDR3 covers 15 residues. The CDR3 bases are TGTGCCACCAGCAGATGGGCACAGGGTAGGGCTGAAGCTTTCTTT. It specifies CATSRWAQGRAEAFF.

V and J are TRBV24-1 and TRBJ1-2, with 8 bases fitting TRBD1. V trimming: 4 bases; J trimming: 4 bases; junction bases outside the gene matches: 22. The germline gives CDR1 KGHDR, CDR2 SFDVKD. This CDR3 region has 20 residues. For the CDR3, the DNA is TGTGCCACCAGTGACCGCTTTGGGACCGGACAGGGACGTCCCTTCTATGGCTACACCTTC. Amino acid sequence: CATSDRFGTGQGRPFYGYTF.

The gene calls are TRBV2 and TRBJ1-4; tentative D call: TRBD1 (5 bases). The germline V gene encodes CDR1 SNHLY and CDR2 FYNNEI. Trimming removed 4 bases from V and 8 bases from J, with 11 bases in between. This CDR3 comprises 13 residues. The chain's CDR3 is CASSAGPREKLFF. In DNA, the CDR3 is TGTGCCAGCAGTGCAGGGCCGCGGGAAAAACTGTTTTTT.

The chain links TRBV28 to TRBJ2-7; 7 bases are a match to TRBD2. Germline assignment: CDR1 MDHEN and CDR2 SYDVKM. The CDR3 is 15 amino acids. The trim removed 7 bases at V and 0 bases at J, leaving 9 bases unmatched. The CDR3 DNA sequence: TGTGCCAGCATTGCCGGGGGGACGCGCTCCTACGAGCAGTACTTC. Translating it yields CASIAGGTRSYEQYF.

This rearrangement joins TRBV4-3 to TRBJ1-2; D gene unclear. Germline V CDR1 and CDR2: LGHNA, YSLEER. Deletions cut 1 base from V and 4 bases from J, with 19 bases between. The CDR3 sequence is 17 residues long. The CDR3 loop is CASSQAGFGRWVYGYTF. CDR3 bases: TGCGCCAGCAGCCAAGCCGGGTTCGGTCGGTGGGTCTATGGCTACACCTTC.

The V and J genes are TRBV6-4 and TRBJ1-1; D gene ambiguous. Germline-derived CDR1 and CDR2 are MRHNA and SNTAGT. Trimming shortened V by 8 bases and J by 10 bases, and 14 bases separated the two germline ends. The CDR3 extends over 11 amino acids. The CDR3 spells CASGLETPAFF. In DNA form, the CDR3 reads TGTGCCAGCGGACTGGAGACCCCAGCTTTCTTT.

The V call is TRBV4-1, the J call TRBJ2-2; perhaps TRBD1 as D (6 bases). Between the trimmed V and J ends, which lost 4 bases and 8 bases, there was a span of 17 bases. Germline CDR1 and CDR2: MGHRA and YSYEKL. The CDR3 length is 15 residues. The CDR3 DNA reads as TGCGCCAGCAGCCTAAACTACCAGGGGCTGGGGGAGCTGTTTTTT. It yields the protein CASSLNYQGLGELFF.